Listed below are T cell receptor beta chains from one sample, sequenced in a study of blood T cell repertoires in COVID-19. The assay was immunoSEQ multiplex PCR, and TCRdb's table has in-frame clones only and misses some. The sample has tens of thousands of clones, 80% to 90% seen once. Sequencing was performed on peripheral blood. These receptors originate from a woman aged 55-70 years with COVID-19, enrolled during active disease. The conserved cysteine and the conserved F or W are not part of the CDR3 here. The size of a clone is reported for some rows only, either as once, few or many, or as a class for expanded clones.

TRBJ1-3 | NA | TRBV6-2/TRBV6-3 | ASSYSGDSGNTIY
TRBJ1-1 | NA | TRBV7-9 | ASSNPPPGNTEAF
TRBJ1-4 | NA | TRBV30 | AWRWGLGEKLF
TRBJ1-1 | NA | TRBV21-1 | ASSSGEAGPALNTEAF
TRBJ1-2 | NA | TRBV5-1 | ASSPTGVDGYT
TRBJ2-5 | NA | TRBV5-1 | ASRATRVETQY
TRBJ2-3 | NA | TRBV19 | ASSASGSTDTQY
TRBJ1-1 | NA | TRBV29-1 | SVEETTGGTEAF
TRBJ1-3 | NA | TRBV4-1 | ASSQDLIRSSGNTIY
TRBJ2-5 | NA | TRBV24-1 | ATSTPLRQGAYQETQY
TRBJ2-7 | NA | TRBV11-3 | ASSLSGNYEQY
TRBJ2-7 | NA | TRBV27 | ASRRLAGGPYSYEQY
TRBJ2-7 | NA | TRBV6-5 | ASSFRGQSSYEQY
TRBJ2-5 | NA | TRBV30 | AWSVSGQGQETQY
TRBJ1-5 | NA | TRBV6-6 | ASSYPTGAGGQPQH
TRBJ1-3 | NA | TRBV6-5 | ASSYSRWGVGNTIY
TRBJ1-5 | NA | TRBV7-2 | ASSWDRGVMGPQH
TRBJ2-1 | NA | TRBV28 | ASRMLAGTYNEQF
TRBJ1-4 | NA | TRBV5-5 | ASSSGHLGEKLF
TRBJ1-3 | NA | TRBV7-3 | ASSLMSPGNTIY
TRBJ2-6 | NA | TRBV30 | AWSVRGPGANVLT
TRBJ1-6 | few | TRBV6-4 | ASSDSRGFNSPLH
TRBJ2-5 | NA | TRBV30 | AWSVISGWRETQY
TRBJ1-2 | once | TRBV6-2/TRBV6-3 | ASSATVNYGYT
TRBJ1-2 | NA | TRBV27 | ASSFWGSGVGYT
TRBJ2-2 | NA | TRBV9 | ASSAIWAGEAGELF
TRBJ2-3 | NA | TRBV6-6 | ASSSPAEGSTDTQY
TRBJ2-3 | NA | TRBV7-2 | ASSSGLAPQY
TRBJ2-5 | NA | TRBV9 | ASSGRGSGPQETQY
TRBJ1-5 | NA | TRBV6-2/TRBV6-3 | ASSDRRNQPQH
TRBJ2-7 | NA | TRBV18 | ASSPIPGLARTYEQY
TRBJ2-3 | NA | TRBV5-1 | ASSLWAGVGTDTQY
TRBJ2-2 | once | TRBV28 | ASRLPTGELF
TRBJ1-6 | once | TRBV19 | ASRTSGTGHLSPLH
TRBJ1-2 | NA | TRBV24-1 | ATSDLGQGEGYT
TRBJ1-6 | once | TRBV6-5 | ASRRDRYYNSPLH
TRBJ1-1 | NA | TRBV18 | ASSPAGNTEAF
TRBJ1-5 | NA | TRBV30 | AWVGQGPNQPQH
TRBJ2-7 | NA | TRBV3-1/TRBV3-2 | ASSQGPSPPTLEQY
TRBJ2-6 | NA | TRBV5-1 | ASSITGRAGANVLT
TRBJ2-3 | NA | TRBV6-5 | ASSRTLSSTDTQY
TRBJ1-5 | NA | TRBV7-2 | ASSLDPEKPQH
TRBJ1-2 | NA | TRBV27 | ASSFGGTNYGYT
TRBJ2-3 | NA | TRBV28 | ASSFRQGSTDTQY
TRBJ2-7 | NA | TRBV7-9 | ASSLTGGGFDEQY
TRBJ1-4 | NA | TRBV6-1 | ASSPQVKNEKLF
TRBJ1-2 | NA | TRBV27 | ASSTGQGRGYGYT
TRBJ1-5 | NA | TRBV2 | ASSARRNSNQPQH
TRBJ1-2 | few | TRBV5-6 | ASSRPGTGGLGFGYT
TRBJ1-5 | NA | TRBV27 | ASKEGGQPQH
TRBJ2-1 | NA | TRBV20-1 | SASYRANEQF
TRBJ1-3 | once | TRBV11-3 | ASSRVRGLRSGNTIY
TRBJ2-7 | NA | TRBV5-1 | ASGEKAGGREQY
TRBJ2-7 | NA | TRBV27 | ASSSGQGSYEQY
TRBJ1-6 | NA | TRBV4-3 | ASSQEADNSPLH